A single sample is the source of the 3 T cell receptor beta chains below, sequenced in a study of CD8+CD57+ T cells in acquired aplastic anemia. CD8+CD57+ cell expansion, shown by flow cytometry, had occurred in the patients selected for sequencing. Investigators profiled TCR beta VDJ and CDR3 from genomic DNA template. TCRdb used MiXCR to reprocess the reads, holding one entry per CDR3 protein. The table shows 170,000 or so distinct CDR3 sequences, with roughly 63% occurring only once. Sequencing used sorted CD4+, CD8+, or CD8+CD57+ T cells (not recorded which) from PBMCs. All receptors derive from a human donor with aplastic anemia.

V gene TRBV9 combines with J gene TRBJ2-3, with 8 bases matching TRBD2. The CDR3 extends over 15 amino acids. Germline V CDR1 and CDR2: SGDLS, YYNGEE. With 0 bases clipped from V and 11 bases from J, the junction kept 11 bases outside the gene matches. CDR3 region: CASSVDLGGGNEQYF. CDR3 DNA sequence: TGTGCCAGCAGCGTAGACCTCGGGGGGGGGAATGAGCAGTATTTT.

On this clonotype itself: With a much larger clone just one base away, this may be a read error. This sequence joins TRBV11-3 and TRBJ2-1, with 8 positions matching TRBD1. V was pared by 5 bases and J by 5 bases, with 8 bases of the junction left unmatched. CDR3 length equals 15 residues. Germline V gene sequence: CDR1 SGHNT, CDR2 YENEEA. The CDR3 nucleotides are TGTGCCAGCAGCAGAGGCAGGGGGCGAAACAATGAGCAGTTCTTC. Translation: CASSRGRGRNNEQFF.

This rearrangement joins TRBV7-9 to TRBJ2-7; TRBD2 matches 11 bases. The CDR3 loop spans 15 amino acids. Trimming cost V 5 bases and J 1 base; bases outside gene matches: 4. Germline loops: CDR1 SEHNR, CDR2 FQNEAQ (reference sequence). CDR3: CASSRRTSGSYEQYF. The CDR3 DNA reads TGTGCCAGCAGCCGGAGGACTAGCGGGTCCTACGAGCAGTACTTC. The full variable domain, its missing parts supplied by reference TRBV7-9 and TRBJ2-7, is DTGVSQNPRHKITKRGQNVTFRCDPISEHNRLYWYRQTLGQGPEFLTYFQNEAQLEKSRLLSDRFSAERPKGSFSTLEIQRTEQGDSAMYLCASSRRTSGSYEQYFGPGTRLTVT.